The rows below give T cell receptor beta chains drawn from one sample of a study of blood T cell repertoires in COVID-19. Only in-frame clones appear in the TCRdb table, and some are missing; sequencing was by immunoSEQ multiplex PCR. The sample contains about 210,000 clones, 86% of which appear only once. Sequencing used peripheral blood. Source of these receptors: a woman in her sixties or seventies with acute or convalescent COVID-19. Both conserved end residues are part of each CDR3. Fields, in order: CDR3 protein, CDR3 DNA, D gene, J gene, clone size, V gene. The D gene is left open where the match is weak. Not every row has a clone size; where given, it reads once, few, many or a size class.

CDR3: CASTRTGRTEAFF
DNA: TGTGCCAGCACCAGGACAGGGAGAACTGAAGCTTTCTTT
D: TRBD1
J: TRBJ1-1
size: .
V: TRBV27

CDR3: CASSIAGVNYGYTF
DNA: TGTGCCAGTAGTATCGCAGGGGTGAACTATGGCTACACCTTC
D: .
J: TRBJ1-2
size: .
V: TRBV19

CDR3: CSVPDRLAGNNEQFF
DNA: TGCAGCGTTCCCGACAGGCTAGCGGGGAACAATGAGCAGTTCTTC
D: TRBD2
J: TRBJ2-1
size: .
V: TRBV29-1

CDR3: CASSRGGDTEAFF
DNA: TGTGCCAGCAGTCGTGGAGGGGACACTGAAGCTTTCTTT
D: .
J: TRBJ1-1
size: once
V: TRBV6-2/TRBV6-3

CDR3: CASSGFEAGSAGNEQFF
DNA: TGTGCCAGCAGCGGCTTCGAGGCGGGTTCCGCGGGAAATGAGCAGTTCTTC
D: .
J: TRBJ2-1
size: .
V: TRBV7-8

CDR3: CASSRGQGQSYGYTF
DNA: TGCGCCAGCAGCCGTGGACAGGGACAAAGCTATGGCTACACCTTC
D: TRBD1
J: TRBJ1-2
size: once
V: TRBV5-1

CDR3: CASSLNRSPNIQYF
DNA: TGTGCCAGCAGCTTAAACAGGAGTCCAAACATTCAGTACTTC
D: .
J: TRBJ2-4
size: .
V: TRBV11-3

CDR3: CASIASGSYEQFF
DNA: TGTGCCAGCATAGCTAGCGGGAGCTATGAGCAGTTCTTC
D: TRBD2
J: TRBJ2-1
size: .
V: TRBV28

CDR3: CASSQEANTDTQYF
DNA: TGTGCCAGCAGCCAAGAAGCCAACACAGATACGCAGTATTTT
D: .
J: TRBJ2-3
size: .
V: TRBV3-1/TRBV3-2

CDR3: CASSPLVGYEQYF
DNA: TGTGCCAGCAGCCCACTAGTAGGCTACGAGCAGTACTTC
D: .
J: TRBJ2-7
size: .
V: TRBV3-1/TRBV3-2

CDR3: CATLQGYSGNTIYF
DNA: TGTGCCACCTTACAGGGGTACTCTGGAAACACCATATATTTT
D: TRBD1
J: TRBJ1-3
size: .
V: TRBV24-1

CDR3: CASSLGQATDTQYF
DNA: TGCGCCAGCAGCTTAGGACAGGCCACAGATACGCAGTATTTT
D: TRBD1
J: TRBJ2-3
size: .
V: TRBV5-1

CDR3: CASSLERGSSGANVLTF
DNA: TGTGCCAGCAGCTTAGAACGGGGGAGCTCTGGGGCCAACGTCCTGACTTTC
D: .
J: TRBJ2-6
size: .
V: TRBV7-4

CDR3: CASSPGEHTEAFF
DNA: TGTGCCAGCTCACCAGGGGAGCACACTGAAGCTTTCTTT
D: .
J: TRBJ1-1
size: few
V: TRBV18

CDR3: CASSPGTINTEAFF
DNA: TGTGCCAGCAGCCCCGGGACTATCAACACTGAAGCTTTCTTT
D: .
J: TRBJ1-1
size: .
V: TRBV5-8

CDR3: CASIKTSGANEQFF
DNA: TGCGCCAGCATAAAGACTAGCGGGGCAAATGAGCAGTTCTTC
D: TRBD2
J: TRBJ2-1
size: once
V: TRBV5-1

CDR3: CASSLFISGDTQYF
DNA: TGCGCCAGCAGCTTGTTCATCAGTGGAGATACGCAGTATTTT
D: .
J: TRBJ2-3
size: .
V: TRBV5-1

CDR3: CASSSLADGPTGELFF
DNA: TGCGCCAGCAGCTCACTAGCAGACGGGCCTACCGGGGAGCTGTTTTTT
D: .
J: TRBJ2-2
size: few
V: TRBV5-1

CDR3: CASSESFAGELFF
DNA: TGCGCCAGCAGTGAAAGCTTTGCCGGGGAGCTGTTTTTT
D: .
J: TRBJ2-2
size: .
V: TRBV10-2

CDR3: CASSYGQTLSGNTIYF
DNA: TGTGCCAGCAGTTACGGCCAGACACTCTCTGGAAACACCATATATTTT
D: .
J: TRBJ1-3
size: .
V: TRBV6-5

CDR3: CASSTGTGGRETQYF
DNA: TGTGCCAGTAGTACCGGGACGGGGGGAAGAGAGACCCAGTACTTC
D: TRBD2
J: TRBJ2-5
size: .
V: TRBV19

CDR3: CASSFGTGGITNYGYTF
DNA: TGTGCCAGCAGCTTCGGGACAGGGGGGATTACGAACTATGGCTACACCTTC
D: TRBD1
J: TRBJ1-2
size: few
V: TRBV5-6

CDR3: CASSSLGAGGPQYF
DNA: TGTGCCAGCAGCTCCCTGGGCGCGGGAGGGCCTCAGTACTTC
D: TRBD2
J: TRBJ2-7
size: .
V: TRBV7-9

CDR3: CASSRREGSNSPLHF
DNA: TGTGCCAGCAGCCGGAGGGAAGGCAGTAATTCACCCCTCCACTTT
D: .
J: TRBJ1-6
size: .
V: TRBV9

CDR3: CASSTRDRPNEKLFF
DNA: TGTGCCAGCAGCACCCGGGACAGACCCAATGAAAAACTGTTTTTT
D: TRBD1
J: TRBJ1-4
size: .
V: TRBV9

CDR3: CASSQSGEAGPGELFF
DNA: TGTGCCAGCAGCCAAAGCGGGGAAGCCGGGCCCGGGGAGCTGTTTTTT
D: TRBD2
J: TRBJ2-2
size: .
V: TRBV3-1/TRBV3-2

CDR3: CASSLAVRRSSYNSPLHF
DNA: TGTGCCAGCAGTCTCGCGGTCAGAAGAAGCTCCTATAATTCACCCCTCCACTTT
D: .
J: TRBJ1-6
size: .
V: TRBV5-6

CDR3: CASSWGTGWKTQYF
DNA: TGCGCCAGCAGCTGGGGGACAGGGTGGAAGACCCAGTACTTC
D: TRBD1
J: TRBJ2-5
size: .
V: TRBV5-1

CDR3: CASSRNNPGIGEQYF
DNA: TGTGCCAGCAGCCGGAACAACCCGGGGATAGGCGAGCAGTACTTC
D: .
J: TRBJ2-7
size: .
V: TRBV6-2/TRBV6-3

CDR3: CASSEGLAGVRQETQYF
DNA: TGTGCCAGCAGTGAGGGACTAGCGGGAGTGAGGCAAGAGACCCAGTACTTC
D: TRBD2
J: TRBJ2-5
size: .
V: TRBV2

CDR3: CASSDTPSTQYF
DNA: TGTGCCAGCAGCGACACCCCCAGTACGCAGTATTTT
D: .
J: TRBJ2-3
size: .
V: TRBV9

CDR3: CASRPGGRWGTDTQYF
DNA: TGTGCCAGCAGACCAGGGGGCAGATGGGGCACAGATACGCAGTATTTT
D: TRBD1
J: TRBJ2-3
size: .
V: TRBV14

CDR3: CASSLGVHEQYF
DNA: TGTGCCAGCAGCTTAGGAGTCCACGAGCAGTACTTC
D: .
J: TRBJ2-7
size: .
V: TRBV11-3

CDR3: CATSRDTYRQPHQPQHF
DNA: TGTGCCACCAGCAGAGATACCTATCGACAGCCACATCAGCCCCAGCATTTT
D: .
J: TRBJ1-5
size: .
V: TRBV15

CDR3: CASSELAGSYEQYF
DNA: TGCGCCAGCAGTGAACTAGCGGGCTCCTACGAGCAGTACTTC
D: TRBD2
J: TRBJ2-7
size: few
V: TRBV10-2

CDR3: CASSQASPVGGKGTEAFF
DNA: TGCGCCAGCAGCCAAGCTTCCCCGGTGGGAGGTAAAGGAACTGAAGCTTTCTTT
D: .
J: TRBJ1-1
size: once
V: TRBV4-1

CDR3: CASSLEGGFYYEQYF
DNA: TGTGCCAGCAGCTTAGAAGGGGGCTTTTACTACGAGCAGTACTTC
D: TRBD1
J: TRBJ2-7
size: .
V: TRBV7-2

CDR3: CATSEPGGSDTQYF
DNA: TGTGCCACCAGTGAGCCAGGGGGGTCCGATACGCAGTATTTT
D: .
J: TRBJ2-3
size: .
V: TRBV24-1

CDR3: CSVVLDRTYNEQFF
DNA: TGCAGCGTTGTTCTTGACAGAACTTACAATGAGCAGTTCTTC
D: .
J: TRBJ2-1
size: .
V: TRBV29-1

CDR3: CASSFRAGSFEKLFF
DNA: TGTGCCAGCAGCTTTAGGGCAGGGTCTTTCGAAAAACTGTTTTTT
D: .
J: TRBJ1-4
size: .
V: TRBV7-9

CDR3: CASRYIAGAEVSGEQFF
DNA: TGTGCCAGCAGATATATAGCGGGGGCCGAGGTTAGTGGTGAGCAGTTCTTC
D: TRBD2
J: TRBJ2-1
size: .
V: TRBV5-5

CDR3: CASSVARTGGREAFF
DNA: TGTGCCAGCAGCGTGGCCCGGACAGGGGGCCGTGAAGCTTTCTTT
D: TRBD1
J: TRBJ1-1
size: .
V: TRBV2